Sequencing of this TCR beta chain was carried out in a study of blood T cell repertoires in COVID-19. The CDR3 sequence is 17 residues long. V dropped 1 base and J dropped 5; count of bases not matched to a gene: 14. In germline, CDR1 is SGHNT, CDR2 YYREEE (reference sequence). Clones were sequenced by immunoSEQ multiplex PCR, and TCRdb holds only the in-frame ones, with some missing. The repertoire holds 90,000 to 120,000 clones, with 65% to 90% as singletons. The material sequenced was PBMCs or T cells enriched from blood (not recorded which). The sequence came from a woman aged 50 to 60 who had recovered from COVID-19. The gene calls are TRBV5-4 and TRBJ2-7, with TRBD2 identical over 8 bases. CDR3 nucleotides: TGTGCCAGCAGCTTGAACCGGGGGGGGACCCAGTTTGACGAGCAGTACTTC. This codes for CASSLNRGGTQFDEQYF.